The 5 T cell receptor beta chains below were found in one sample sequenced in a study of vaccination and CD4 T cells after COVID-19. What these receptors recognize is not known. Regarding treatment: roughly 10-day PBMC culture with coronavirus spike peptide pools or control peptides (ViraFEST assay). Sequencing of DNA taken from cultured CD4+ T cells relied on the Oncomine TCR Beta short-read assay. Each CDR3 protein is one row after TCRdb ran MiXCR on the PCR reads. The sample lists around 21,000 distinct CDR3 sequences, less than 65% occurring once. The sample consisted of CD4+ T cells from blood, cultured in vitro. The receptors here all came from a human donor who had recovered from COVID-19.

This sequence joins TRBV20-1 and TRBJ1-5; D is uncertain. The CDR3 runs to 13 residues. Germline V gives CDR1 DFQATT, CDR2 SNEGSKA (reference sequence). V was shortened by 3 bases and J by 2 bases, with 8 bases between the two germline ends. The CDR3 spells CSASVLGNQPQHF. CDR3 nucleotide sequence: TGCAGTGCTAGCGTACTCGGCAATCAGCCCCAGCATTTT.

This chain joins TRBV12-3 or TRBV12-4 and TRBJ1-1; a possible D gene is TRBD1 (6 bases). The CDR3 is made up of 15 amino acids. V was cut by 3 bases and J by 0 bases, with 11 bases left in between. This CDR3 reads CASSLLQGMNTEAFF. CDR3 nucleotides: TGTGCCAGCAGTTTGCTGCAGGGGATGAACACTGAAGCTTTCTTT.

V and J are TRBV14 and TRBJ2-5; D is possibly TRBD1 or TRBD2 (5 bases each). The ends were cut back, 1 base at V and 1 base at J, with 10 bases in the middle. Germline-derived CDR1 and CDR2 are SGHDN and FVKESK. This CDR3 has 15 residues. This chain's CDR3 is CASSQGGRFQETQYF. In nucleotides, the CDR3 is TGTGCCAGCAGCCAAGGGGGGAGATTCCAAGAGACCCAGTACTTC.

J is TRBJ2-1 and V is TRBV6-1; 9 bases match TRBD1. Germline-derived CDR1 and CDR2 are MNHNS and SASEGT. The CDR3 runs 11 residues. Trimming took 7 bases from V and 16 from J; bases not matched to a gene: 8. This CDR3 reads CASTRDRVVFF. In nucleotides, the CDR3 is TGTGCCAGCACCAGGGACAGGGTAGTCTTCTTC.

The rearrangement uses TRBV10-1 and TRBJ1-2; no clear D. The CDR3 spans 13 residues. V lost 0 bases, J lost 5 bases, and 7 bases lay in between. Germline CDR1 WNHNN, CDR2 SYGVQD (reference sequence). The DNA of the CDR3 is TGCGCCAGCAGTGAGTCGAGGGAATATGGCTACACCTTC. Translating it yields CASSESREYGYTF.